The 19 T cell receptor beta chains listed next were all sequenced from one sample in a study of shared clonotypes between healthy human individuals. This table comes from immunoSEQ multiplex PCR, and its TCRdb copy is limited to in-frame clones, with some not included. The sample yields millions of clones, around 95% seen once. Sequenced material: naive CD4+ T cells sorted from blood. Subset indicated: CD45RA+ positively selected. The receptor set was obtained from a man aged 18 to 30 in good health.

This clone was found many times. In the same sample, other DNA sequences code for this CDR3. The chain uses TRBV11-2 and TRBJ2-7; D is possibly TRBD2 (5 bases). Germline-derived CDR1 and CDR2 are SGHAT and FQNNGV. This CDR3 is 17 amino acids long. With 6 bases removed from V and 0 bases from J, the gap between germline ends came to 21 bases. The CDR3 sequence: CASSFAALSGISYEQYF. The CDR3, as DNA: TGTGCCAGCAGTTTTGCCGCTTTATCGGGGATCTCCTACGAGCAGTACTTC.

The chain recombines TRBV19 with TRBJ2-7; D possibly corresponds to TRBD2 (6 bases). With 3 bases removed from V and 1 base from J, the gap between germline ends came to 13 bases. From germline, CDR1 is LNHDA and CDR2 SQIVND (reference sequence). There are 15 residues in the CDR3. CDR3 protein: CASSIKEGQSYEQYF. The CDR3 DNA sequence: TGTGCCAGTAGTATCAAGGAGGGCCAATCCTACGAGCAGTACTTC. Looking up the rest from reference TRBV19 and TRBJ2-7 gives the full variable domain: DGGITQSPKYLFRKEGQNVTLSCEQNLNHDAMYWYRQDPGQGLRLIYYSQIVNDFQKGDIAEGYSVSREKKESFPLTVTSAQKNPTAFYLCASSIKEGQSYEQYFGPGTRLTVT.

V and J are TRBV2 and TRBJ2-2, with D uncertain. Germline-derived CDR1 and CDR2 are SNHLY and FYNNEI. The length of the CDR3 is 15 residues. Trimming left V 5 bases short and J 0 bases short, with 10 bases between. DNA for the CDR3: TGTGCCAGCAGTAGGGTGTTCGCGAACACCGGGGAGCTGTTTTTT. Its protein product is CASSRVFANTGELFF.

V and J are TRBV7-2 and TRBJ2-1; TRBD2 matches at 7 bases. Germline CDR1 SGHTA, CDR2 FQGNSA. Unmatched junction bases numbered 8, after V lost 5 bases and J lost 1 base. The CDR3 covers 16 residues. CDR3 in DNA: TGTGCCAGCAGCCTAAGATCAGCGGGGTCCTACAATGAGCAGTTCTTC. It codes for CASSLRSAGSYNEQFF.

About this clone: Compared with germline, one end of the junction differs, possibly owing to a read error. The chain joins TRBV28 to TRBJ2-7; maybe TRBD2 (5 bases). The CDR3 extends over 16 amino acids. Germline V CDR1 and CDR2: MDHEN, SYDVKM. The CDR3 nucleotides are TGTGCCGGCAGCCCGACAAGAGGGTACATCTCCTACGAGCAGTACTTC. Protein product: CAGSPTRGYISYEQYF.

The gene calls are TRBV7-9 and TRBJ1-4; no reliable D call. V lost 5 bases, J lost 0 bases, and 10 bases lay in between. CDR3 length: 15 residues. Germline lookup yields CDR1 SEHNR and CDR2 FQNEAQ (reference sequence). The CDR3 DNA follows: TGTGCCAGCAGCACCCCCGGGACAACTAATGAAAAACTGTTTTTT. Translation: CASSTPGTTNEKLFF.

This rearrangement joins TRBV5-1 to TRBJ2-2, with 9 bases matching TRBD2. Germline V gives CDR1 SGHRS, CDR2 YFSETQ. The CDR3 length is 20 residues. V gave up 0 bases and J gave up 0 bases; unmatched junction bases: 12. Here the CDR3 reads CASSLELKASGAANTGELFF. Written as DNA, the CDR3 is TGCGCCAGCAGCTTGGAATTAAAGGCTAGCGGGGCGGCGAACACCGGGGAGCTGTTTTTT.

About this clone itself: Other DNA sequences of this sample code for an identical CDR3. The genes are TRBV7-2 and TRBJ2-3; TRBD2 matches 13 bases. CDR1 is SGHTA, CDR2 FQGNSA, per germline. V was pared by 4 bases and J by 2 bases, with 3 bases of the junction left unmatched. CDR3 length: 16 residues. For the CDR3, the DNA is TGTGCCAGCAGCTCCGGACTAGCGGGAGTCACAGATACGCAGTATTTT. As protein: CASSSGLAGVTDTQYF.

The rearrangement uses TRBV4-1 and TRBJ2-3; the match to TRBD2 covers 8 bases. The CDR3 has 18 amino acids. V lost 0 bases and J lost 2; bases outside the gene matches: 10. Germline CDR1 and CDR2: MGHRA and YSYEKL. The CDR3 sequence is CASSQDLFSGEFTDTQYF. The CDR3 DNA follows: TGCGCCAGCAGCCAAGACCTTTTTAGCGGGGAGTTCACAGATACGCAGTATTTT.

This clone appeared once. CDR3 loop: CAWKGSSYEQYF. DNA for the CDR3: TGTGCCTGGAAGGGCAGCTCCTACGAGCAGTACTTC. The rearrangement links TRBV30 to TRBJ2-7; D gene unclear. Germline V lookup: CDR1 GTSNPN, CDR2 SVGIG (reference sequence). This CDR3 is 12 amino acids long. The V gene lost 4 bases and the J gene lost 0 bases, with 7 bases spanning the gap. Full variable domain (outside the CDR3, taken from reference TRBV30 and TRBJ2-7): SQTIHQWPATLVQPVGSPLSLECTVEGTSNPNLYWYRQAAGRGLQLLFYSVGIGQISSEVPQNLSASRPQDRQFILSSKKLLLSDSGFYLCAWKGSSYEQYFGPGTRLTVT.

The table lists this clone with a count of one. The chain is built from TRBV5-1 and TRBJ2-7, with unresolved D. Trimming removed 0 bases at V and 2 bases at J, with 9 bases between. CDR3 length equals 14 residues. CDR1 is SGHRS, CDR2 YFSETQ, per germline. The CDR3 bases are TGCGCCAGCAGCTTGGTTTCACCCGCCTACGAGCAGTACTTC. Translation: CASSLVSPAYEQYF.

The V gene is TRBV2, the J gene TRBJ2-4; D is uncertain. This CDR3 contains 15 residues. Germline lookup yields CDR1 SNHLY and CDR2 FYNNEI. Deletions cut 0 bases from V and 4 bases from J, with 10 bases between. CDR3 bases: TGTGCCAGCAGTGAAGCGCACTGGGGAAAAAACATTCAGTACTTC. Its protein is CASSEAHWGKNIQYF.

CDR3 nucleotide sequence: TGCGCCAGCAGCGTTTCCGGGACAGGGAATCAGCCCCAGCATTTT. Translated, it gives CASSVSGTGNQPQHF. The rearrangement links TRBV5-1 to TRBJ1-5; 9 bases are shared with TRBD1. V trimming: 4 bases; J trimming: 4 bases; junction bases outside the gene matches: 6. The germline gives CDR1 SGHRS, CDR2 YFSETQ. This CDR3 has 15 amino acids.

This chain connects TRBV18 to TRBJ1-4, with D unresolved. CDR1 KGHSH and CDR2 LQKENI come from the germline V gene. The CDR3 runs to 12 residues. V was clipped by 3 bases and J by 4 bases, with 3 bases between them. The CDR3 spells CASSPVNEKLFF. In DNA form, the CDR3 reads TGTGCCAGCTCACCCGTTAATGAAAAACTGTTTTTT.

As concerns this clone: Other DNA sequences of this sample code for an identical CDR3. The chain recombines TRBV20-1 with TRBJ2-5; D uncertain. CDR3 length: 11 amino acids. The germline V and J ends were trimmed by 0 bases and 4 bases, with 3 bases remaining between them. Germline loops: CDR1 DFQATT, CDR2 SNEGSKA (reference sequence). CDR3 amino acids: CSARERETQYF. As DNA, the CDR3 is TGCAGTGCTAGAGAAAGAGAGACCCAGTACTTC.

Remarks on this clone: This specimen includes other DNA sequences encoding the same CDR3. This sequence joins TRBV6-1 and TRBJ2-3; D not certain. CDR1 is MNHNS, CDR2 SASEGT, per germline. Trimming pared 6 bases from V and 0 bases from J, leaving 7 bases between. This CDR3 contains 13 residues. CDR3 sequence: CASRPDSTDTQYF. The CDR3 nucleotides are TGTGCCAGCAGACCGGACAGCACAGATACGCAGTATTTT.

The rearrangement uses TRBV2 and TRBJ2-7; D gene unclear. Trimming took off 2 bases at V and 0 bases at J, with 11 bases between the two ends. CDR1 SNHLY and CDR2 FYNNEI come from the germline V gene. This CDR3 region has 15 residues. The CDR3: CASSEREASSYEQYF. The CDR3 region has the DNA TGTGCCAGCAGTGAACGAGAGGCGAGCTCCTACGAGCAGTACTTC.

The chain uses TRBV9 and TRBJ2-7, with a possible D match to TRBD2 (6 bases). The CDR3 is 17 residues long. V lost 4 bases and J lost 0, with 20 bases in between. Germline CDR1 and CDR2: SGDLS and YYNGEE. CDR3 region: CASSQFVSGAASYEQYF. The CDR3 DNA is TGTGCCAGCAGCCAGTTCGTCTCGGGAGCGGCCTCCTACGAGCAGTACTTC.

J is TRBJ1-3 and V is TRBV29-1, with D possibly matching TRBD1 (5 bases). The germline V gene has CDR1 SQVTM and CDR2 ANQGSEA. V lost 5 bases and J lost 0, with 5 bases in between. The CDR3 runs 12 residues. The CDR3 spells CSVRGSGNTIYF. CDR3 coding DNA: TGCAGCGTTAGGGGCTCTGGAAACACCATATATTTT.